This TCR beta chain emerged from a study of blood T cells in healthy people across ages (dated by TCRdb to between 2014 and 2017). General notes on the study: In model experiments, roughly one uniquely barcoded TCR beta cDNA molecule per two T cells was captured by template switching. Using deep sequencing normalized with unique cDNA molecular identifiers, the study measured how TCR beta repertoire diversity changes with age. Donors of different ages were randomly distributed across sequencing lanes to avoid experimental bias. The study analyzed two additional independent replicas of 1 million unique cDNA reads from the same blood draw for two donors, one aged 18 to 29 and one aged 80 or older. Four age groups were formed from the donors: young (average approximately 16 years), middle-aged (approximately 42), aged (62) and long-lived (approximately 78).

Receptors were amplified or captured by 5' RACE. A second PCR of roughly 6 to 12 cycles was performed with a sample-barcoded 5' primer and a J-beta primer mix. A unique molecular identifier was introduced onto each TCR beta cDNA molecule by a template-switch 5' adaptor carrying 12 random nucleotides. At least 2.5 million CDR3-containing paired-end reads were obtained from each sample. First-strand cDNA was synthesized from all RNA with the Mint cDNA synthesis kit, primed by a TRBC-specific oligonucleotide. After uracil-DNA glycosylase treatment, a first 18-cycle PCR used universal primers M1SS and BC2_uni_R on all cDNA. The authors processed their data as follows. For normalization, 1 million high-quality reads, each with a distinct molecular identifier, were randomly selected from each sample. Reads with shared molecular identifiers were discarded instead of being binned into consensus sequences. MiTCR, with a Q25 quality threshold and the strictest error-elimination algorithm, was used for CDR3 identification, clonotype clustering and error correction. A nonparametric unseen species model using Euler transformation provided a lower-bound estimate of total TCR beta diversity. Starting from the raw public reads, TCRdb applied fastp trimming at Q25, assembled clones with MiXCR and retained in-frame beta chains. Here each entry gathers all rows of one CDR3 protein and keeps the most common genes and DNA. In this record, the V and J calls reflect TCRdb's handling and not the investigators' own analysis. A total of 1.8 million or so distinct CDR3 sequences appear in this sample, 39% of them only once. The biggest ten clones account for about 21% of the sample.

Concerning this clonotype itself: Its antigen is unknown. Base quality data are lacking; no much larger clone is found one base away.

Broader findings and caveats from the paper: Estimates of total diversity based on one million sequenced T cells were considered lower bounds and underestimates. Observed TCR beta diversity per million T cells fell roughly linearly with age, and a significant reduction was already apparent by age around 44. Donor CMV infection status was unknown, potentially confounding age-related changes in expanded clonotypes. The long-lived group showed more naive CD4+ T cells, fewer expanded clones and increased TCR diversity than the aged group, suggesting age selection. Observed TCR beta diversity correlated strongly with the percentage of naive T cells measured by flow cytometry. Because profiling used bulk unsorted PBMCs, naive and antigen-experienced compartments could not be compared conclusively.

The donors were 40 or so Caucasian individuals from Russia, aged 6 to 90 years, who were systemically healthy. Around 10 milliliters of peripheral blood were drawn from each donor into EDTA-treated Vacutainer tubes. Ficoll-Paque density-gradient centrifugation was used to isolate PBMCs, with at least 6.5 million per sample. Trizol reagent was used to extract total RNA from PBMCs, with at least 5 micrograms per sample. The percentages of naive CD45RAhigh/CD27high T cells were determined by flow cytometry on a PBMC aliquot from every donor. The sequenced sample consisted of blood. The receptor was isolated from a human donor in good health.

The CDR3 region reads CASSTPGQGSSYEQYF. The nucleotide sequence reads TGTGCCAGCAGTACGCCCGGACAGGGAAGCTCCTACGAGCAGTACTTC. Recombination connected TRBV6-2 or TRBV6-3 to TRBJ2-7, and 8 junctional nucleotides match TRBD1. Germline trimming amounts to 5 bases on V and 0 bases on J, with 9 as the count of junction bases outside the gene matches. CDR1 and CDR2, per the germline V gene, are MNHEY and SVGEGT. The CDR3 runs 16 residues from the cysteine to the phenylalanine. Of all the DNA, just the CDR3 is kept, 48 bases in frame from base 1.